The 10 T cell receptor beta chains listed next were all sequenced from one sample in a study of T-cell reconstitution after alpha-beta-depleted transplantation in children. During its preparation, the TCRbeta library received unique molecular identifiers. TCRdb analysed the PCR reads with MiXCR anew, one entry per CDR3 protein. The sample holds fewer than 1 million distinct CDR3 sequences, about 15% seen once. Source: PBMCs, mostly from graft donor cells, taken 360 days after TCRalphabeta/CD19-depleted stem cell transplant. These receptors were obtained from a male patient under 18 who had a stem cell transplant for acute lymphoblastic leukemia, so the T cells may come from the graft donor.

This clonotype has only a few counts. The CDR3 region is CASSSMRRGTDTQYF. In nucleotides, the CDR3 is TGTGCCAGCAGTAGTATGCGGAGGGGCACAGATACGCAGTATTTT. The chain has TRBV12-3 or TRBV12-4 and TRBJ2-3, with D perhaps TRBD2 (6 bases). V lost 5 bases and J 1 base, leaving 13 bases between the germline ends. The CDR3 is 15 amino acids.

This clonotype has only a few counts. V and J are TRBV20-1 and TRBJ2-7; 8 nucleotides match TRBD1. With 0 bases clipped from V and 7 bases from J, the junction kept 5 bases outside the gene matches. The CDR3 is made up of 13 amino acids. The germline CDR1 and CDR2 sequences are DFQATT and SNEGSKA (reference sequence). The CDR3 spells CSAREDRAGEQYF. CDR3 nucleotide sequence: TGCAGTGCTAGAGAGGACAGGGCGGGGGAGCAGTACTTC.

This clonotype was counted a few times. CDR3 sequence: CASSSFLGQGAAGANVLTF. DNA of the CDR3: TGTGCCAGCAGCTCCTTTCTCGGACAGGGGGCGGCTGGGGCCAACGTCCTGACTTTC. The J gene is TRBJ2-6, the V gene TRBV11-1, with 11 bases lining up with TRBD1. The germline gives CDR1 SGHAT, CDR2 FQDESV (reference sequence). The CDR3 has 19 amino acids. The trim removed 4 bases at V and 2 bases at J, leaving 10 bases unmatched.

This clonotype has a count of ten or more. The J gene is TRBJ2-7, the V gene TRBV7-3; D is unclear. The V end was cut by 3 bases, the J end by 6 bases, with 12 bases between. Germline assignment: CDR1 SGHTA and CDR2 FQGTGA. The length of the CDR3 is 13 residues. The CDR3 protein is CASSFSTTGEQYF. The DNA for the CDR3 is TGTGCCAGCAGCTTTAGTACAACGGGCGAGCAGTACTTC. Variable domain in full (rest from reference TRBV7-3 and TRBJ2-7): GAGVSQTPSNKVTEKGKYVELRCDPISGHTALYWYRQSLGQGPEFLIYFQGTGAADDSGLPNDRFFAVRPEGSVSTLKIQRTERGDSAVYLCASSFSTTGEQYFGPGTRLTVT.

The chain links TRBV27 to TRBJ1-1; D gene uncertain. The CDR3 is made up of 17 amino acids. V dropped 1 base and J dropped 0 bases, with 15 bases sitting between them. Germline V gene lookup returns CDR1 MNHEY and CDR2 SMNVEV (reference sequence). For the CDR3, the DNA is TGTGCCAGCAGTTTATGGGTCAGTAACAGTGTGAACACTGAAGCTTTCTTT. Encoded protein: CASSLWVSNSVNTEAFF.

The chain couples TRBV4-1 to TRBJ2-1; D not certain. CDR3 length: 16 residues. The V end was cut by 0 bases, the J end by 3 bases, with 12 bases between. In germline, CDR1 is MGHRA, CDR2 YSYEKL. This CDR3 is CASSQDSPGVYNEQFF. In DNA, the CDR3 is TGCGCCAGCAGCCAAGATTCCCCTGGGGTCTACAATGAGCAGTTCTTC.

This clonotype was observed a few times. This chain connects TRBV29-1 to TRBJ1-3; D possibly corresponds to TRBD1 (6 bases). The germline V gene has CDR1 SQVTM and CDR2 ANQGSEA. The V and J ends lost 2 bases and 0 bases respectively, with 26 bases between them. This CDR3 region has 20 residues. As DNA, the CDR3 is TGCAGCGTTGAATCATTCCCGGAGCCCGGGACACCCTACTCTGGAAACACCATATATTTT. It is translated as CSVESFPEPGTPYSGNTIYF.

This chain joins TRBV4-2 and TRBJ2-7; no reliable D call. Germline V gene sequence: CDR1 LGHNA, CDR2 YNFKEQ. This CDR3 spans 14 amino acids. V lost 0 bases and J 3 bases, leaving 9 bases between the germline ends. In DNA, the CDR3 is TGTGCCAGCAGCCAAGAAGGAGTGGGCTACGAGCAGTACTTC. Its translation is CASSQEGVGYEQYF.

This clonotype was picked up a small number of times. V and J are TRBV7-2 and TRBJ2-2, with TRBD2 matching 12 bases. V lost 5 bases and J lost 5; bases outside the gene matches: 9. Germline CDR1 and CDR2: SGHTA and FQGNSA. CDR3 length equals 17 residues. The CDR3 coding sequence is TGTGCCAGCAGCCATCGACTAGCGGGAGTGTTAACCGGGGAGCTGTTTTTT. This translates into CASSHRLAGVLTGELFF.

A few counts support this clonotype. The chain combines TRBV6-1 with TRBJ2-2; D possibly matches TRBD1 or TRBD2 (7 bases each). CDR3 length: 15 amino acids. Trimming left V 8 bases short and J 4 bases short, with 17 bases between. Germline loops: CDR1 MNHNS, CDR2 SASEGT. CDR3 sequence: CASSGEGAITGELFF. CDR3 DNA: TGTGCCAGCTCTGGGGAGGGGGCGATCACCGGGGAGCTGTTTTTT.